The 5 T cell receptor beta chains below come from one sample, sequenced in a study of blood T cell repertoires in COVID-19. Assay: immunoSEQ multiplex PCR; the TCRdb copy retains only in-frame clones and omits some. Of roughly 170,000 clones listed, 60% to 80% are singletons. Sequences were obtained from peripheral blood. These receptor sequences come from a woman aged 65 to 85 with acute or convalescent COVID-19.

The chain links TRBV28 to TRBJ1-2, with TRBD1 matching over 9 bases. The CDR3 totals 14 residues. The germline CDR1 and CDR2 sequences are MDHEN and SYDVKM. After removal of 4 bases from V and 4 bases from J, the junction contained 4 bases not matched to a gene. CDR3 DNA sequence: TGTGCCAGCAGTTGGGACAGGGTCGCCTATGGCTACACCTTC. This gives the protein CASSWDRVAYGYTF.

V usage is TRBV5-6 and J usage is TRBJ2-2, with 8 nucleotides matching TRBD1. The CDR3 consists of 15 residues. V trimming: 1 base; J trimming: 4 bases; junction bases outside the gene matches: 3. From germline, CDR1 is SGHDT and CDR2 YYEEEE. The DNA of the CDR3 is TGTGCCAGCAGCTTGCGGGACAGGCGCACCGGGGAGCTGTTTTTT. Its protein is CASSLRDRRTGELFF. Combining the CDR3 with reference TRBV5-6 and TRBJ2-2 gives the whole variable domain DAGVTQSPTHLIKTRGQQVTLRCSPKSGHDTVSWYQQALGQGPQFIFQYYEEEERQRGNFPDRFSGHQFPNYSSELNVNALLLGDSALYLCASSLRDRRTGELFFGEGSRLTVL.

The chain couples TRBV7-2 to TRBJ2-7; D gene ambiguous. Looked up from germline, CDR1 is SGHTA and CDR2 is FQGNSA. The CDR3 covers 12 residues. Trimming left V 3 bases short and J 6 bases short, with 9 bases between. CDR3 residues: CASSFLFGEQYF. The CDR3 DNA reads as TGTGCCAGCAGCTTTTTATTCGGCGAGCAGTACTTC. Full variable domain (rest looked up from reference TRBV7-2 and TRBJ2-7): GAGVSQSPSNKVTEKGKDVELRCDPISGHTALYWYRQSLGQGLEFLIYFQGNSAPDKSGLPSDRFSAERTGGSVSTLTIQRTQQEDSAVYLCASSFLFGEQYFGPGTRLTVT.

This CDR3 reads CASSSDRGGNSPLHF. The CDR3 nucleotides read TGCGCCAGCAGCTCAGACAGGGGCGGTAATTCACCCCTCCACTTT. The chain recombines TRBV5-1 with TRBJ1-6; 8 positions agree with TRBD1. Germline-derived CDR1 and CDR2 are SGHRS and YFSETQ. CDR3 length: 15 residues. The V segment lost 3 bases and the J segment 6 bases; nucleotides outside the gene matches: 5.

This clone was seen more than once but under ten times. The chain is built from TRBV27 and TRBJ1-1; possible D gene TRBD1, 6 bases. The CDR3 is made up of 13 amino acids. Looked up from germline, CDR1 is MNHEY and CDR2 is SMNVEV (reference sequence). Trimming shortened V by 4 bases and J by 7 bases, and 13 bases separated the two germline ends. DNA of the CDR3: TGTGCCAGCAGTTCGATACAGGGTGATGAAGCTTTCTTT. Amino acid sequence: CASSSIQGDEAFF.